These 18 T cell receptor beta chains originate from one sample sequenced in a study of vaccination effects on CD4 cells after COVID-19. The method was immunoSEQ multiplex PCR; TCRdb's version includes in-frame clones alone and lacks a portion of them. The repertoire holds about 38,000 clones, with more than 75% as singletons. The authors isolated CD4+ T cells after around 9 days of culture. Antigens for these TCRs are unknown. Sequenced material: CD4+ T cells from PBMCs cultured without peptide, taken before COVID-19 vaccination. The receptors stem from a human donor who received a COVID-19 vaccine.

The V and J genes are TRBV2 and TRBJ2-5; the match to TRBD1 covers 8 bases. Germline lookup yields CDR1 SNHLY and CDR2 FYNNEI. The J segment lost 4 bases and the V segment lost 4 bases, leaving 5 bases of the junction unmatched. The CDR3 has 14 residues. CDR3 residues: CASSVDRGRETQYF. The CDR3 nucleotides read TGTGCCAGCAGTGTAGACAGGGGCCGAGAGACCCAGTACTTC.

This clone was seen a few times. V usage is TRBV5-4 and J usage is TRBJ1-6, with D tentatively TRBD1 (6 bases). Trimming cost V 4 bases and J 9 bases, with 14 bases left between them. CDR1 SGHNT and CDR2 YYREEE come from the germline V gene (reference sequence). The CDR3 contains 14 residues. CDR3 in DNA: TGTGCCAGCAGCCTAGCCCAGGGGAGTTCACCCCTCCACTTT. Translating it yields CASSLAQGSSPLHF.

The V and J genes are TRBV11-3 and TRBJ2-7, with D tentatively TRBD1 (6 bases). V lost 4 bases to trimming and J lost 4 bases, with 14 bases between them. Germline CDR1 is SGHNT and CDR2 is YENEEA. The CDR3 extends over 14 amino acids. The DNA for the CDR3 is TGTGCCAGCAGCTCAAGGACAGCGAATTACGAGCAGTACGTC. Translated: CASSSRTANYEQYV.

The V gene is TRBV5-1, the J gene TRBJ1-2; possibly TRBD1 for D (5 bases). The CDR3 has 13 amino acids. Trimming stripped 2 bases from V and 1 base from J, with 6 bases between. CDR1 and CDR2 from the germline V gene are SGHRS and YFSETQ. CDR3 in amino acids: CASSFDSNYGYTF. The DNA for the CDR3 is TGCGCCAGCAGCTTCGACAGTAACTATGGCTACACCTTC.

In its sample, this clone was seen a few times. The rearrangement joins TRBV5-4 to TRBJ1-4, with 7 positions matching TRBD1. The CDR3 length is 14 residues. The germline gives CDR1 SGHNT, CDR2 YYREEE (reference sequence). The V segment lost 2 bases and the J segment 8 bases; nucleotides outside the gene matches: 6. The CDR3 protein is CASSFGGGREKLFF. The CDR3 region has the DNA TGTGCCAGCAGCTTCGGAGGGGGCCGGGAAAAACTGTTTTTT.

The CDR3 sequence is CASSLGNEQFF. Here the CDR3 DNA reads TGTGCCAGCAGCCTAGGGAATGAGCAGTTCTTC. The chain links TRBV3-1 (or the pseudogene TRBV3-2) to TRBJ2-1; D is unresolved. With 4 bases removed from V and 7 bases from J, the gap between germline ends came to 5 bases. The CDR3 has 11 amino acids. CDR1 is LGHDT and CDR2 is YNNKEL in the germline V gene (reference sequence).

CDR3 amino acids: CASSIGEGYEQYV. DNA of the CDR3: TGTGCCAGTAGTATAGGAGAGGGGTACGAGCAGTACGTC. The V gene is TRBV19, the J gene TRBJ2-7; tentatively, D is TRBD1 or TRBD2 (5 bases each). The V and J ends lost 1 base and 4 bases respectively, with 8 bases between them. The CDR3 has 13 residues. In germline, CDR1 is LNHDA, CDR2 SQIVND (reference sequence).

The rearrangement uses TRBV24-1 and TRBJ1-2, with 8 bases that match TRBD1. Losses at the gene ends were 5 bases for V and 7 bases for J; bases not matched to a gene: 11. This CDR3 is built from 15 residues. Germline CDR1 KGHDR, CDR2 SFDVKD. CDR3: CATSGPGQGGPGYTF. CDR3 sequence (DNA): TGTGCCACCAGTGGTCCCGGACAGGGAGGACCTGGCTACACCTTC.

The CDR3 nucleotides read TGTGCCAGCAACCCACAAGAGACCCAGTACTTC. It is translated as CASNPQETQYF. The chain employs TRBV21-1 and TRBJ2-5. TRBV21-1 is listed as a pseudogene. This CDR3 spans 11 amino acids.

The gene calls are TRBV4-2 and TRBJ1-2, with D hard to call. CDR1 LGHNA and CDR2 YNFKEQ come from the germline V gene. The CDR3 loop spans 12 amino acids. Trimming shortened V by 5 bases and J by 8 bases, and 12 bases separated the two germline ends. As DNA, the CDR3 is TGTGCCAGCAGCAGCGAGGCGGTCGGCTACACCTTC. It codes for CASSSEAVGYTF.

V gene TRBV7-2 combines with J gene TRBJ1-1; the D is unclear. Trimming stripped 1 base from V and 1 base from J, with 10 bases between. The CDR3 contains 15 residues. CDR1 is SGHTA, CDR2 FQGNSA, per germline. CDR3 residues: CASSLGGPGNTEAFF. The CDR3 DNA reads as TGTGCCAGCAGCTTAGGAGGGCCGGGGAACACTGAAGCTTTCTTT.

This sequence joins TRBV7-2 and TRBJ2-4; D might be TRBD1 or TRBD2, each matching 5 bases. V lost 5 bases, J lost 5 bases, and 13 bases lay in between. Germline-derived CDR1 and CDR2 are SGHTA and FQGNSA. The CDR3 extends over 14 amino acids. For the CDR3, the DNA is TGTGCCAGCAGCCCGCCGGGGCCAGAAAACATTCAGTACTTC. Translation gives CASSPPGPENIQYF. Filled out from reference TRBV7-2 and TRBJ2-4, the complete variable domain reads GAGVSQSPSNKVTEKGKDVELRCDPISGHTALYWYRQSLGQGLEFLIYFQGNSAPDKSGLPSDRFSAERTGGSVSTLTIQRTQQEDSAVYLCASSPPGPENIQYFGAGTRLSVL.

This sequence joins TRBV19 and TRBJ1-5; 9 bases map to TRBD1. V was clipped by 8 bases and J by 6 bases; unmatched bases: 8. This CDR3 has 14 amino acids. Germline CDR1 reads LNHDA; CDR2 reads SQIVND (reference sequence). CDR3 residues: CASRSTGGFQPQHF. The CDR3 bases are TGTGCCAGTCGCTCAACAGGGGGCTTTCAGCCCCAGCATTTT.

The rearrangement joins TRBV24-1 to TRBJ2-5; D possibly corresponds to TRBD2 (6 bases). V was cut by 3 bases and J by 7 bases, with 20 bases left in between. From germline, CDR1 is KGHDR and CDR2 SFDVKD. The CDR3 contains 16 residues. CDR3 DNA sequence: TGTGCCACCAGTGATCCGGGGACTGGCCTTTATGGGACCCAGTACTTC. This encodes CATSDPGTGLYGTQYF.

J is TRBJ2-3 and V is TRBV3-1 (or the pseudogene TRBV3-2), with 8 positions matching TRBD1. The CDR3 extends over 15 amino acids. Germline loops: CDR1 LGHDT, CDR2 YNNKEL (reference sequence). Unmatched junction bases numbered 5, after V lost 1 base and J lost 5 bases. The CDR3 reads CASSQAGQGRDTQYF. DNA of the CDR3: TGTGCCAGCAGCCAAGCCGGACAGGGAAGAGATACGCAGTATTTT.

The V and J genes are TRBV4-1 and TRBJ2-2; D possibly uses TRBD1 or TRBD2 (5 bases each). The CDR3 consists of 20 residues. Germline loops: CDR1 MGHRA, CDR2 YSYEKL. The V and J ends lost 0 bases and 6 bases respectively, with 26 bases between them. CDR3 amino acids: CASSQDLGLRGSRNSGELFF. The CDR3 DNA sequence: TGCGCCAGCAGCCAAGACCTAGGACTCCGGGGCAGTAGGAATTCCGGGGAGCTGTTTTTT.

The rearrangement joins TRBV6-5 to TRBJ1-6, with D hard to call. The CDR3 sequence is 13 residues long. Germline V gives CDR1 MNHEY, CDR2 SVGAGI. V was trimmed by 5 bases and J by 7 bases, leaving 9 bases between them. As DNA, the CDR3 is TGTGCCAGCAGTCTTCAGCACAATTCACCCCTCCACTTT. Protein product: CASSLQHNSPLHF.

The rearrangement joins TRBV28 to TRBJ1-2; unclear D gene. The CDR3 is made up of 13 amino acids. The V and J ends lost 7 bases and 4 bases respectively, with 13 bases between them. CDR1 and CDR2 (germline): MDHEN, SYDVKM. In nucleotides, the CDR3 is TGTGCCAGCACCTACGCAAAGTCCTATGGCTACACCTTC. Its protein product is CASTYAKSYGYTF.